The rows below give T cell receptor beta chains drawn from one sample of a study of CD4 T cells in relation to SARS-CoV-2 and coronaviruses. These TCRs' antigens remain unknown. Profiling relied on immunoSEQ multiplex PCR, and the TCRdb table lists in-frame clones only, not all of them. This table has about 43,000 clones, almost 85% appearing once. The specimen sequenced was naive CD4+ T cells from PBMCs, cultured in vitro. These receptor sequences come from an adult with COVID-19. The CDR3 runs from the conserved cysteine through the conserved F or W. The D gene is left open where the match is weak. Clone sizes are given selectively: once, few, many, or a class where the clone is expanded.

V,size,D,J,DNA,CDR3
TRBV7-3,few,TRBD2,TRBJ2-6,TGTGCCAGCAGCTTGACGGGAGGTGGGGCCAACGTCCTGACTTTC,CASSLTGGGANVLTF
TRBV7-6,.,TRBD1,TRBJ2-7,TGTGCCAGCAGCCACGGACAGGGGGCTAAGTACGAGCAGTACTTC,CASSHGQGAKYEQYF
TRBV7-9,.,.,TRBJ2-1,TGTGCCAGCAGCCCGCGGCCCGCTGCCTTGAATGAGCAGTTCTTC,CASSPRPAALNEQFF
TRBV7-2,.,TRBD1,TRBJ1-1,TGTGCCAGCAGCTCCACGGGACAGGGGATTTTGAACACTGAAGCTTTCTTT,CASSSTGQGILNTEAFF
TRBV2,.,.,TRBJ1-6,TGTGCCAGCAGTGTCCGGGACTCAAGGAGTTCACCCCTCCACTTT,CASSVRDSRSSPLHF
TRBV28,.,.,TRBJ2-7,TGTGCCAGCAGTTTTTCTGGGCAGACCTACGAGCAGTACTTC,CASSFSGQTYEQYF
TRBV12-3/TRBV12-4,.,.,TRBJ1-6,TGTGCCAGCAGTACCCGGAACCGCGGCCTCCACTTT,CASSTRNRGLHF
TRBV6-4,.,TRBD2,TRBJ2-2,TGTGCCAGCAGTGACTCGAGGGAGGGCACCGGGGAGCTGTTTTTT,CASSDSREGTGELFF
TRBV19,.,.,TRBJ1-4,TGTGCCAGTAGGTGGAGTGGTTCTAATGAAAAACTGTTTTTT,CASRWSGSNEKLFF
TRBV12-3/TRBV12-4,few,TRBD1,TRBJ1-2,TGTGCCAGCAGTTTACAGGGGGACTATGGCTACACCTTC,CASSLQGDYGYTF
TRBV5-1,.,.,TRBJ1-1,TGCGCCAGCAGCTTCGCACCAACCGGGACATCTGAAGCTTTCTTT,CASSFAPTGTSEAFF
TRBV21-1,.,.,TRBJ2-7,TGTGCCAGCAGCAAAGTTGGGACTAGCGGGAGTAACGAGCAGTACTTC,CASSKVGTSGSNEQYF
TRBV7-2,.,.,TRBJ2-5,TGTGCCAGCAGCTTAAAACAGGCGGGGCAAGAGACCCAGTACTTC,CASSLKQAGQETQYF
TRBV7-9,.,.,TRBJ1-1,TGTGCCAGCAGCCCAATGGGGGGTTCTGAAGCTTTCTTT,CASSPMGGSEAFF
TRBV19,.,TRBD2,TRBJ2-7,TGTGCCAGTAGTATCCTAGCGGGACCCTCCTACGAGCAGTACTTC,CASSILAGPSYEQYF
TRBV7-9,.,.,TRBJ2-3,TGTGCCAGCAGCTCAAACACAGCACGGGATACGCAGTATTTT,CASSSNTARDTQYF
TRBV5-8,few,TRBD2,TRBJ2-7,TGTGCCAGCAGCGTGGGGACAACTACTAGCGGGAGGCTTCCCTACGAGCAGTACTTC,CASSVGTTTSGRLPYEQYF
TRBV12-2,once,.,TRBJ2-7,TGTGCAAGTCGCTTACACGGGAGGGCCTACGAGCAGTACTTC,CASRLHGRAYEQYF
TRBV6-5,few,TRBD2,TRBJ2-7,TGTGCCAGCAGGTATACTAGCGAGGCCTACGAGCAGTACTTC,CASRYTSEAYEQYF
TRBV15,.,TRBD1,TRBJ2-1,TGTGCCACCAGCAGAGGCCCCGGGACAGGTAATAATGAGCAGTTCTTC,CATSRGPGTGNNEQFF
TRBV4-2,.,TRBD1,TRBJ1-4,TGTGCCAGCAGTTCCAGGGGGCTGGGTCGGGAAAAACTGTTTTTT,CASSSRGLGREKLFF
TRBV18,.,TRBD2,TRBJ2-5,TGTGCCAGCTCACCATCTAGCGGGAAGTATGAGACCCAGTACTTC,CASSPSSGKYETQYF
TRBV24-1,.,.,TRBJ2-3,TGTGCCACCAGTAACTGGGCGGATACGCAGTATTTT,CATSNWADTQYF
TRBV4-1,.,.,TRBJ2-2,TGCGCCAGCAGCCAGGGAAGAGGGTGGCAGGGCGCCGGGGAGCTGTTTTTT,CASSQGRGWQGAGELFF
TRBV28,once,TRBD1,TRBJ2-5,TGTGCCAGCAAGACAGGGGGCCGGGAGACCCAGTACTTC,CASKTGGRETQYF
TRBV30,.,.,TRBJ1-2,TGTGCCCTCTCCCAGGGAGGGACCTATGGCTACACCTTC,CALSQGGTYGYTF
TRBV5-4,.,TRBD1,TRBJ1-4,TGTGCCAGCAGCTTGGCCGGACAGGCAAATGAAAAACTGTTTTTT,CASSLAGQANEKLFF
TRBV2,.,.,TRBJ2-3,TGTGCCAGCAGGCTTGACAGCACAAACACAGATACGCAGTATTTT,CASRLDSTNTDTQYF
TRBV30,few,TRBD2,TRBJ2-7,TGTGCCTGGACACTAGCGGGGCTTAATTTTGGCGAGCAGTACTTC,CAWTLAGLNFGEQYF
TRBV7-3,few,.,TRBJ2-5,TGTGCCAGCAGCATCACAGGGACTACTCAAGAGACCCAGTACTTC,CASSITGTTQETQYF
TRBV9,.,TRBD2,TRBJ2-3,TGTGCCAGCAGCGTAGCGGGAGGAGTCACCACAGATACGCAGTATTTT,CASSVAGGVTTDTQYF
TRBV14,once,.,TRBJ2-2,TGTGCCAGCAGCCAAGTCTCACGACTGGGTTACACCGGGGAGCTGTTTTTT,CASSQVSRLGYTGELFF
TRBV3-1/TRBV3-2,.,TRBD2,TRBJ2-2,TGTGCCAGCAGCCAGCCGGGACTAGCGGTAACCGGGGAGCTGTTTTTT,CASSQPGLAVTGELFF
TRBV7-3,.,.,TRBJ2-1,TGTGCCAGCAGCCCTGGATGGGGAGAGCAGTTCTTC,CASSPGWGEQFF
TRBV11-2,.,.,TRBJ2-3,TGTGCCAGCAGCTTAGATCAGGGGTCGTCGCAGTATTTT,CASSLDQGSSQYF
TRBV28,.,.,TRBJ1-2,TGTGCCAGCACCCGGACGGCGGGGGTACAGGGCTACACCTTC,CASTRTAGVQGYTF
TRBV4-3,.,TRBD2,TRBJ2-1,TGCGCCAGCAGCCAGAGACTAGCGGGAGGGTCGCCCTACAATGAGCAGTTCTTC,CASSQRLAGGSPYNEQFF
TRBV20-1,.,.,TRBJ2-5,TGCAGTGCTAGAGATCCGGAGTCGCAGTACTTC,CSARDPESQYF
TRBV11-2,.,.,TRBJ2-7,TGTGCCAGCGGACCGGGCGGGCGGGACGAGCAGTACTTC,CASGPGGRDEQYF
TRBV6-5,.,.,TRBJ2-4,TGTGCCAGCAGTATTACGGAACAGGTTCCCAACATTCAGTACTTC,CASSITEQVPNIQYF
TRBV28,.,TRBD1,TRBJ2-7,TGTGCCAGCAGGGGTATCGGGACAGGTATCTACGAGCAGTACTTC,CASRGIGTGIYEQYF
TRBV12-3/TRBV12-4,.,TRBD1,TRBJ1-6,TGTGCCAGCAGTCCTCGGACAGGGGCCCCCCTCCACTTT,CASSPRTGAPLHF
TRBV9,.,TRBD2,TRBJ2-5,TGTGCCAGCAGCCCAACCGGGACTAGGGGGGAGACCCAGTACTTC,CASSPTGTRGETQYF
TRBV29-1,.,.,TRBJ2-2,TGCAGCGGTGACAGCGGGGAGCTGTTTTTT,CSGDSGELFF
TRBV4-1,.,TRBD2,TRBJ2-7,TGCGCCAGCAGCCAAGAAACGGCTAGCGGTCTTTACGAGCAGTACTTC,CASSQETASGLYEQYF
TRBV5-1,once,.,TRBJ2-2,TGCGCCAGCAGCTTGGCCGGTACTAGTACAACCGGGGAGCTGTTTTTT,CASSLAGTSTTGELFF